Shown below are 27 T cell receptor beta chains from a single sample sequenced in a study of T cells in Graves' hyperthyroidism and ophthalmopathy. The source material, RNA transcripts, was used to amplify TCR beta CDR3 regions. First-round RT-PCR with HTBI primers amplified the TCR CDR3 region. TCRdb reprocessed the multiplex PCR reads with MiXCR, giving one entry per CDR3 protein. The sample contains 550,000 to 700,000 distinct CDR3 sequences, about 43% of which appear only once. Input material: peripheral blood or thyroid tissue (not recorded which). These receptors were taken from an adult woman with Graves' disease, either hyperthyroidism or ophthalmopathy (not recorded which).

This clonotype has a handful of counts. V is TRBV7-9 and J is TRBJ1-1; D not certain. This CDR3 contains 16 residues. Germline CDR1 is SEHNR and CDR2 is FQNEAQ (reference sequence). The germline V and J ends were trimmed by 3 bases and 2 bases, with 16 bases remaining between them. CDR3 nucleotides: TGTGCCAGCAGCTTGCGCTCACGAGGACCTAACACTGAAGCTTTCTTT. Translation: CASSLRSRGPNTEAFF.

Ten or more counts support this clonotype. V usage is TRBV27 and J usage is TRBJ2-7; 12 bases align to TRBD2. V was pared by 7 bases and J by 4 bases, with 5 bases of the junction left unmatched. CDR1 and CDR2 from the germline V gene are MNHEY and SMNVEV (reference sequence). The CDR3 is made up of 14 amino acids. CDR3 loop: CASTRTSGTYEQYF. The DNA for the CDR3 is TGTGCCAGCACGAGGACTAGCGGGACATACGAGCAGTACTTC.

The chain has TRBV10-3 and TRBJ2-5; tentatively, D is TRBD1 (6 bases). This CDR3 is 14 amino acids long. The germline CDR1 and CDR2 sequences are ENHRY and SYGVKD. Trimming stripped 5 bases from V and 9 bases from J, with 19 bases between. CDR3 sequence reads: CAISLVQGGQPQYF. The CDR3, as DNA: TGTGCCATCAGTCTAGTACAGGGCGGTCAGCCCCAGTACTTC.

The chain carries TRBV20-1 and TRBJ1-4; TRBD1 is a possible D gene (6 bases). This CDR3 is built from 14 residues. V lost 0 bases and J 7 bases, leaving 12 bases between the germline ends. Germline lookup yields CDR1 DFQATT and CDR2 SNEGSKA (reference sequence). In DNA form, the CDR3 reads TGCAGTGCTAGAGATCGTGGGGGGCGTGAAAAACTGTTTTTT. It codes for CSARDRGGREKLFF.

Note on this clonotype: A read error may be the cause here, since a much bigger clone is one base away. The CDR3 spells CASSQEGSGGLFF. CDR3 nucleotides: TGCGCCAGCAGCCAAGAAGGATCCGGGGGGCTGTTTTTT. The chain carries TRBV5-1 and TRBJ2-2, with D perhaps matching TRBD2 (6 bases). This CDR3 is built from 13 residues. Germline CDR1 SGHRS, CDR2 YFSETQ.

This clonotype came up once. The gene calls are TRBV7-2 and TRBJ2-2; perhaps TRBD2 as D (6 bases). The CDR3 totals 19 residues. V was cut by 1 base and J by 2 bases, with 20 bases left in between. Germline-derived CDR1 and CDR2 are SGHTA and FQGNSA. The CDR3, as DNA: TGTGCCAGCAGCTTAGGTGAGGGAACTGGGGACTTTAACACCGGGGAGCTGTTTTTT. This encodes CASSLGEGTGDFNTGELFF.

The rearrangement links TRBV12-3 or TRBV12-4 to TRBJ2-7; 7 nucleotides agree with TRBD1. V trimming: 5 bases; J trimming: 13 bases; junction bases outside the gene matches: 20. CDR3 size: 15 residues. In nucleotides, the CDR3 is TGTGCCAGCAGTAAGGACAGGAGTCAAGGGGTGGCCCACTACTTC. This sequence encodes CASSKDRSQGVAHYF.

At least ten counts were recorded for this clonotype. Here the CDR3 reads CASSVGSADSYEQYF. CDR3 bases: TGTGCCAGCAGCGTAGGGTCGGCAGATAGTTACGAGCAGTACTTC. V usage is TRBV9 and J usage is TRBJ2-7; D is unresolved. CDR1 and CDR2 from the germline V gene are SGDLS and YYNGEE. Trimming stripped 0 bases from V and 4 bases from J, with 14 bases between. CDR3 size: 15 residues.

This clonotype was seen many times. The genes are TRBV7-3 and TRBJ2-2; 9 positions agree with TRBD1. Germline assignment: CDR1 SGHTA and CDR2 FQGTGA. Unmatched junction bases numbered 7, after V lost 5 bases and J lost 6 bases. There are 15 residues in the CDR3. The CDR3 sequence is CASSKQGAHAGELFF. DNA of the CDR3: TGTGCCAGCAGCAAACAGGGGGCTCATGCCGGGGAGCTGTTTTTT.

As for this clonotype: Germline is not matched at one junction end, which may reflect a read error. The chain combines TRBV5-5 with TRBJ1-1; 7 nucleotides line up with TRBD1. Germline values: CDR1 SGHKS, CDR2 YYEKEE (reference sequence). The CDR3 runs 13 residues. This CDR3 is CASRRGTVTEAFF. In DNA form, the CDR3 reads TGCGCCAGCAGAAGAGGGACAGTCACTGAAGCTTTCTTT.

DNA for the CDR3: TGTGCCATCGGACAGGGTGTCTATGGCTACACCTTC. Its translation is CAIGQGVYGYTF. V and J are TRBV10-3 and TRBJ1-2, with TRBD1 identical over 8 bases. CDR3 size: 12 residues. Germline-derived CDR1 and CDR2 are ENHRY and SYGVKD. V lost 8 bases, J lost 4 bases, and 3 bases stayed unmatched.

This clonotype came up a few times. The gene calls are TRBV6-5 and TRBJ1-2, with D unresolved. Deletions cut 4 bases from V and 7 bases from J, with 7 bases between. CDR3 length: 11 residues. Germline lookup yields CDR1 MNHEY and CDR2 SVGAGI. CDR3 loop: CASSFNRGYTF. CDR3 nucleotide sequence: TGTGCCAGCAGTTTCAATCGTGGCTACACCTTC.

This clonotype was observed a single time. This chain joins TRBV6-2 or TRBV6-3 and TRBJ1-1, with D possibly being TRBD1 (6 bases). V was pared by 9 bases and J by 12 bases, with 8 bases between. Germline loops: CDR1 MNHEY, CDR2 SVGEGT. This CDR3 contains 8 residues. The CDR3 bases are TGTGCCAGTGGGACACCTTTCTTT. Amino acid sequence: CASGTPFF.

V usage is TRBV6-6 and J usage is TRBJ2-7; D remains unclear. Trimming shortened V by 8 bases and J by 3 bases, and 17 bases separated the two germline ends. Germline V gene data show CDR1 as MNHNY and CDR2 as SVGAGI (reference sequence). The CDR3 loop spans 14 amino acids. The CDR3: CASLSPWPSYEQYF. For the CDR3, the DNA is TGTGCCAGCCTATCCCCGTGGCCGAGCTACGAGCAGTACTTC.

The V call is TRBV10-3, the J call TRBJ1-1; the match to TRBD1 covers 8 bases. V dropped 10 bases and J dropped 7; count of bases not matched to a gene: 8. This CDR3 has 12 amino acids. Germline lookup yields CDR1 ENHRY and CDR2 SYGVKD. CDR3 residues: CARGQERGEAFF. The CDR3 nucleotides read TGTGCCAGGGGACAGGAACGTGGTGAAGCTTTCTTT.

This clonotype was detected a few times. This chain's CDR3 is CSDQRARTYEQYF. The DNA of the CDR3 is TGCAGCGACCAGCGGGCCCGCACCTACGAGCAGTACTTC. The chain couples TRBV29-1 to TRBJ2-7; tentative D call: TRBD2 (6 bases). V was trimmed by 7 bases and J by 2 bases, leaving 15 bases between them. Germline lookup yields CDR1 SQVTM and CDR2 ANQGSEA. The CDR3 loop spans 13 amino acids.

The rearrangement uses TRBV4-1 and TRBJ2-7, with 13 bases lining up with TRBD2. V trimming: 4 bases; J trimming: 0 bases; junction bases outside the gene matches: 6. Germline CDR1 reads MGHRA; CDR2 reads YSYEKL. The CDR3 runs 17 residues. The DNA of the CDR3 is TGCGCCAGCAGCCGCCCCACTAGCGGGAGGGCCTCCTACGAGCAGTACTTC. It specifies CASSRPTSGRASYEQYF.

Points on this clonotype: Relative to the germline gene, one junction end is altered; a read error may explain this. The rearrangement links TRBV18 to TRBJ2-7; D gene unclear. There are 14 residues in the CDR3. The V gene's germline CDR1 is KGHSH and CDR2 LQKENI. CDR3 residues: CDSSSKMQTYEQYF. The CDR3 DNA sequence: TGTGACAGCTCATCGAAGATGCAGACCTACGAGCAGTACTTC.

This clonotype was picked up many times. At one boundary the junction diverges from the germline segment, which might be a read error. V and J are TRBV5-1 and TRBJ2-2; no clear D. Germline loops: CDR1 SGHRS, CDR2 YFSETQ. The CDR3 spans 14 residues. The CDR3 loop is CASSLGANTGELFF. The CDR3 nucleotides read TGTGCCAGCAGCCTTGGGGCGAACACCGGGGAGCTGTTTTTT.

This clonotype was detected many times. The junction and the germline gene differ at one end; a read error may be behind it. This chain uses TRBV7-7 with TRBJ2-5, with D maybe TRBD1 (6 bases). Germline V lookup: CDR1 SSHAT, CDR2 FNYEAQ (reference sequence). The CDR3 length is 13 residues. CDR3: CASSRDIQETQYF. DNA of the CDR3: TGTGCTAGCAGCAGGGACATTCAAGAAACCCAGTACTTC. Based on the CDR3 plus reference TRBV7-7 and TRBJ2-5, the full variable domain is GAGVSQSPRYKVTKRGQDVTLRCDPISSHATLYWYQQALGQGPEFLTYFNYEAQPDKSGLPSDRFSAERPEGSISTLTIQRTEQRDSAMYRCASSRDIQETQYFGPGTRLLVL.

The chain recombines TRBV25-1 with TRBJ2-7; the D call may be TRBD1 or TRBD2 (5 bases each). CDR3 length: 13 residues. Germline V gene sequence: CDR1 MGHDK, CDR2 SYGVNS. V lost 1 base, J lost 5 bases, and 9 bases lay in between. The CDR3 bases are TGTGCCAGCAGTGAATGGGGGTCCGACGAGCAGTACTTC. This sequence encodes CASSEWGSDEQYF.

In this sample, this clonotype turned up many times. The chain carries TRBV12-3 or TRBV12-4 and TRBJ2-2; no firm D call. This CDR3 contains 15 residues. V lost 2 bases and J 1 base, leaving 8 bases between the germline ends. CDR3 in DNA: TGTGCCAGCAGTTTATGGCAAAAGAACACCGGGGAGCTGTTTTTT. Residues: CASSLWQKNTGELFF.

The chain couples TRBV7-2 to TRBJ2-2, with TRBD2 matching 11 bases. The length of the CDR3 is 15 residues. Per the germline V gene, CDR1 is SGHTA and CDR2 is FQGNSA. With 5 bases clipped from V and 3 bases from J, the junction kept 2 bases outside the gene matches. Written as DNA, the CDR3 is TGTGCCAGCAGCCAGGGACTAGCGGACACCGGGGAGCTGTTTTTT. This translates into CASSQGLADTGELFF.

This CDR3 reads CSVDHGTAETQYF. The CDR3 DNA is TGCAGCGTTGATCATGGGACAGCAGAGACCCAGTACTTC. The rearrangement links TRBV29-1 to TRBJ2-5; 7 bases map to TRBD1. Germline V lookup: CDR1 SQVTM, CDR2 ANQGSEA. The CDR3 covers 13 residues. V dropped 3 bases and J dropped 4; count of bases not matched to a gene: 5.

This clonotype was seen many times. DNA of the CDR3: TGTGCCAGCAGTTACTCGAGCGGGGCGGGTGGGTCACCCCTCCACTTT. It is translated as CASSYSSGAGGSPLHF. This rearrangement joins TRBV6-6 to TRBJ1-6; a possible D gene is TRBD1 (5 bases). The CDR3 runs 16 residues. Germline CDR1 reads MNHNY; CDR2 reads SVGAGI (reference sequence). V was cut by 0 bases and J by 10 bases, with 16 bases left in between.

This clonotype was counted at least ten times. The chain employs TRBV7-9 and TRBJ1-1; no reliable D call. The CDR3 runs to 13 residues. Germline-derived CDR1 and CDR2 are SEHNR and FQNEAQ (reference sequence). V shed 5 bases and J shed 3 bases, with 10 bases lying between them. The DNA for the CDR3 is TGTGCCAGCAGCAAAAGCCAGGACACTGAAGCTTTCTTT. Encoded protein: CASSKSQDTEAFF.

The table lists this clonotype with many counts. The chain couples TRBV4-1 to TRBJ2-7; tentatively, D is TRBD2 (5 bases). The CDR3 is 18 residues long. The V gene's germline CDR1 is MGHRA and CDR2 YSYEKL. Deletions cut 0 bases from V and 0 bases from J, with 18 bases between. The CDR3 is CASSQDPSTGWSSYEQYF. CDR3 nucleotides: TGCGCCAGCAGCCAAGATCCCAGCACGGGGTGGAGCTCCTACGAGCAGTACTTC.